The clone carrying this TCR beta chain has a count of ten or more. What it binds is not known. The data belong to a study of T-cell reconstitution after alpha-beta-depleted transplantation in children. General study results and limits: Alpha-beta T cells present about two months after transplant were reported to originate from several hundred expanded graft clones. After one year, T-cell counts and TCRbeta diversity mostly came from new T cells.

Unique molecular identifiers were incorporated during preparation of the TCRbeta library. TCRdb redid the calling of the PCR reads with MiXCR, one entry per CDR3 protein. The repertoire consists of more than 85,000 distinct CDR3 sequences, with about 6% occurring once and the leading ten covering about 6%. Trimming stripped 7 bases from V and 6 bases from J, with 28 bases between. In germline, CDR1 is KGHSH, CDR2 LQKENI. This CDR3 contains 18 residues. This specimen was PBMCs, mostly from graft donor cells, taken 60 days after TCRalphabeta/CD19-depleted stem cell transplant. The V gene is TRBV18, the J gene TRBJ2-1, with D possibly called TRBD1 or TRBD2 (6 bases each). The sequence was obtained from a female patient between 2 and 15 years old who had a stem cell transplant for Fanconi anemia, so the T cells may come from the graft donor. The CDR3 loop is CASLTRGPTGGGSNEQFF. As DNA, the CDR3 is TGTGCCAGCTTAACGAGGGGACCCACTGGAGGGGGTAGCAATGAGCAGTTCTTC.